Listed below are T cell receptor beta chains from one sample, sequenced in a study of shared clonotypes between healthy human individuals. Here immunoSEQ multiplex PCR was the method, and the copy in TCRdb shows in-frame clones only, minus some. The sample carries 520,000 or so clones, less than 85% recorded once. The sequenced sample consisted of PBMCs. These receptors originate from a woman in her forties in good health. Some clones in this sample may be carry-over from other donors' samples. The CDR3 runs from the conserved cysteine through the conserved F or W. A D gene is named only where the DNA matches it firmly. Part of the rows lack a size; the others show once, few, many or a class for expanded clones.

TRBD2 | - | TRBJ2-3 | TRBV28 | TGTGCCAGCAGTCCCCTGAGGCTAGCGGGAGCTCCAGATACGCAGTATTTT | CASSPLRLAGAPDTQYF
- | - | TRBJ2-1 | TRBV5-1 | TGCGCCAGCAGCTTGGGGGTTCAAAGGGGAAATGAGCAGTTCTTC | CASSLGVQRGNEQFF
TRBD1 | - | TRBJ1-4 | TRBV28 | TGTGCCAGCAGACGCCCACCAGGGGGCCTTAATGAAAAACTGTTTTTT | CASRRPPGGLNEKLFF
- | few | TRBJ2-1 | TRBV4-3 | TGCGCCAGCAGCCGGGTGGTGGGTAGCGGAGATAACAATGAGCAGTTCTTC | CASSRVVGSGDNNEQFF
TRBD1 | - | TRBJ2-3 | TRBV30 | TGTGCCTGGAACCCGGGACAGGGGGCAGATACGCAGTATTTT | CAWNPGQGADTQYF
- | - | TRBJ2-2 | TRBV7-8 | TGTGCCAGCAGCTCCCGGGTCACCGGGGAGCTGTTTTTT | CASSSRVTGELFF
- | - | TRBJ2-4 | TRBV6-6 | TGTGCCAGCAGTTACTCTTCCCAACTAGCCAAAAACATTCAGTACTTC | CASSYSSQLAKNIQYF
- | - | TRBJ1-6 | TRBV10-2 | TGCGCCAGCAGGCAAGGGGGCTCCTATAATTCACCCCTCCACTTT | CASRQGGSYNSPLHF
TRBD1 | few | TRBJ2-7 | TRBV5-1 | TGCGCCAGCAGCTCGTTCCGGGACAGGGGGCGAGTAAACTACGAGCAGTACTTC | CASSSFRDRGRVNYEQYF
- | - | TRBJ2-5 | TRBV19 | TGTGCCAGTAGTATTTTGGCGGGACCTCAAGAGACCCAGTACTTC | CASSILAGPQETQYF
TRBD1 | - | TRBJ1-5 | TRBV28 | TGTGCCAGCAGTTCAGACAGGGCGGGGAGCAATCAGCCCCAGCATTTT | CASSSDRAGSNQPQHF
TRBD1 | - | TRBJ1-2 | TRBV27 | TGTGCCAGCAGTTTCTCGGGACAGGGCCTCTATGGCTACACCTTC | CASSFSGQGLYGYTF
- | - | TRBJ2-2 | TRBV4-2 | TGTGCCAGCAGCGACCGCCGGGACTCAGCGAACACCGGGGAGCTGTTTTTT | CASSDRRDSANTGELFF
- | - | TRBJ1-1 | TRBV2 | TGTGCCAGCACTTTTCTAGGACGGGAGAACACTGAAGCTTTCTTT | CASTFLGRENTEAFF
TRBD2 | - | TRBJ2-3 | TRBV6-1 | TGTGCCAGCAGTGAATCGGGCGGGAGGCCCACAGATACGCAGTATTTT | CASSESGGRPTDTQYF
- | few | TRBJ2-7 | TRBV18 | TGTGCCAGCTCACCACGTGAAGGGGTAGAGGCCTACGAGCAGTACTTC | CASSPREGVEAYEQYF
TRBD2 | - | TRBJ2-3 | TRBV2 | TGTGCCACGACTAGCGGGAGGGCCGCAGATACGCAGTATTTT | CATTSGRAADTQYF
- | many | TRBJ2-1 | TRBV30 | TGTGCCTGGAGTGTAAGGGTAGACGGGGTCGGTGAGCAGTTCTTC | CAWSVRVDGVGEQFF
- | - | TRBJ2-3 | TRBV7-2 | TGTGCCAGCAGCTCGGCCGGCGGTACGCAGTATTTT | CASSSAGGTQYF
TRBD1 | - | TRBJ2-7 | TRBV2 | TGTGCCAGCAGTGAGGGGACAGGGACCTACGAGCAGTACTTC | CASSEGTGTYEQYF
- | few | TRBJ1-5 | TRBV6-5 | TGTGCCAGCAGTTACTCTCCAGGCCAGCCCCAGCATTTT | CASSYSPGQPQHF
- | - | TRBJ1-5 | TRBV6-5 | TGTGCCAGCAGTTACGGTCCTAATCAGCCCCAGCATTTT | CASSYGPNQPQHF
- | - | TRBJ2-1 | TRBV7-3 | TGTGCCAGCAGCTTAAAGGGCGCCTCCTACAATGAGCAGTTCTTC | CASSLKGASYNEQFF
- | - | TRBJ2-2 | TRBV4-2 | TGTGCCAGCAGCCTTCGAACCCTCGTGGGGGCAGGGGACACCGGGGAGCTGTTTTTT | CASSLRTLVGAGDTGELFF
- | - | TRBJ1-1 | TRBV11-2 | TGTGCCAGCAGCCGAATCGGGGGGCGGTCGGCTGAAGCTTTCTTT | CASSRIGGRSAEAFF
- | - | TRBJ1-5 | TRBV2 | TGTGCCAGCAGTGGGGGGTCAACCAATCAGCCCCAGCATTTT | CASSGGSTNQPQHF
TRBD2 | few | TRBJ2-3 | TRBV4-3 | TGCGCCAGCAGCCAAGACGAGACCCTAGCGGGAGCGGGAGATACGCAGTATTTT | CASSQDETLAGAGDTQYF
- | few | TRBJ2-1 | TRBV11-2 | TGTGCCAGCAGCTTTAACAGGGACAATGAGCAGTTCTTC | CASSFNRDNEQFF
- | few | TRBJ2-6 | TRBV29-1 | TGCAGCGTGGGGACATCTGGGGCCAACGTCCTGACTTTC | CSVGTSGANVLTF
TRBD1 | - | TRBJ1-2 | TRBV5-1 | TGCGCCAGCAGCTTCGGACAGGGCGGTGGCTACACCTTC | CASSFGQGGGYTF
TRBD1 | - | TRBJ2-3 | TRBV7-9 | TGTGCCAGCAGCCTCGGGACAGGGGGCCTCACGCAGTATTTT | CASSLGTGGLTQYF
- | - | TRBJ2-7 | TRBV4-2 | TGTGCCAGCAGCCAAGATCTTGGCGGATCTGGTGAGCAGTACTTC | CASSQDLGGSGEQYF
TRBD2 | - | TRBJ2-3 | TRBV7-3 | TGTGCCAGCAGCGGGGACCGTATGGGGGAGGGATACACAGATACGCAGTATTTT | CASSGDRMGEGYTDTQYF
- | - | TRBJ1-4 | TRBV19 | TGTGCCAGTAGTCCAAGCCCGTATGCAACTAATGAAAAACTGTTTTTT | CASSPSPYATNEKLFF
- | few | TRBJ1-5 | TRBV6-5 | TGTGCCAGCAGTCGAAGTAGCAATCAGCCCCAGCATTTT | CASSRSSNQPQHF
TRBD2 | - | TRBJ2-7 | TRBV5-4 | TGTGCCAGCGGGGGAAGGACTAGCGGCCCCTACGAGCAGTACTTC | CASGGRTSGPYEQYF
TRBD2 | - | TRBJ2-3 | TRBV28 | TGTGCCAGCAGTACCCTTTACCCGGGAAATAGCGGGAGGCCAAACACAGATACGCAGTATTTT | CASSTLYPGNSGRPNTDTQYF
TRBD2 | few | TRBJ2-1 | TRBV6-5 | TGTGCCAGCAGAACTAGCGGGAGGGCCTACAATGAGCAGTTCTTC | CASRTSGRAYNEQFF
- | - | TRBJ2-7 | TRBV28 | TGTGCCAGCAGACGTACAGGGATCAACGAGCAGTACTTC | CASRRTGINEQYF
- | - | TRBJ1-5 | TRBV19 | TGTGCCAGTAGTCCCACTAGCAATCAGCCCCAGCATTTT | CASSPTSNQPQHF
- | - | TRBJ2-1 | TRBV5-1 | TGCGCCAGCAGTGGACACAATGAGCAGTTCTTC | CASSGHNEQFF
TRBD1 | - | TRBJ1-2 | TRBV7-8 | TGTGCCAGCAGCCATGGGACAGGGGGTGGCTACACCTTC | CASSHGTGGGYTF
- | - | TRBJ1-5 | TRBV27 | TGTGCCAGCAGTCCCTCGTGGGGGCCCCAGCATTTT | CASSPSWGPQHF
TRBD2 | - | TRBJ2-1 | TRBV11-3 | TGTGCCAGCGGGACTAGCGGGAGGGACGACAATGAGCAGTTCTTC | CASGTSGRDDNEQFF
- | - | TRBJ1-1 | TRBV29-1 | TGCAGCGTTGGGTCGTCACAGGGTGAAGCTTTCTTT | CSVGSSQGEAFF
- | - | TRBJ1-3 | TRBV2 | TGTGCCAGCAGTGAAGTGGCTGGAAACACCATATATTTT | CASSEVAGNTIYF
- | - | TRBJ2-1 | TRBV19 | TGTGCCAGTAGTGACAGGGGGCAAGCGGGAGGTAGGAATGAGCAGTTCTTC | CASSDRGQAGGRNEQFF
- | - | TRBJ2-1 | TRBV5-1 | TGCGCCAGCAGCTTGGGTGGCGGGCAGAATGAGCAGTTCTTC | CASSLGGGQNEQFF
TRBD2 | - | TRBJ2-2 | TRBV10-3 | TGTGCCATCAGCGAGAGGAGCGGGGGATACACCGGGGAGCTGTTTTTT | CAISERSGGYTGELFF
TRBD2 | - | TRBJ2-5 | TRBV5-4 | TGTGCCAGCAGCGGGGGGACTAGCGCCCAAGAGACCCAGTACTTC | CASSGGTSAQETQYF
TRBD1 | - | TRBJ2-5 | TRBV15 | TGTGCCACCAGCAGGGCCTACAGGGGCTGGGAAGAGACCCAGTACTTC | CATSRAYRGWEETQYF
TRBD1 | - | TRBJ1-1 | TRBV5-1 | TGCGCCAGCAGCTTGGGGACAGGGGGCGGATGGACTGAAGCTTTCTTT | CASSLGTGGGWTEAFF
- | - | TRBJ2-2 | TRBV2 | TGTGCCAGTCACAGGGCTTCGAACACCGGGGAGCTGTTTTTT | CASHRASNTGELFF
- | - | TRBJ2-4 | TRBV15 | TGTGCCACCAGCAGAGATGTCGGGGCTAGTGTTCAGTACTTC | CATSRDVGASVQYF
TRBD2 | - | TRBJ2-4 | TRBV7-8 | TGTGCCAGCAGCTTAGTGTCCAGCGGGAGTGGTTGGGTCAAAAACATTCAGTACTTC | CASSLVSSGSGWVKNIQYF
- | once | TRBJ1-2 | TRBV28 | TGTGCCAGCAGTTTATGGGGGGCGACCACTAACTATGGCTACACCTTC | CASSLWGATTNYGYTF
- | - | TRBJ1-1 | TRBV19 | TGTGCCAGTAGTATAGGGGGATTGAACACTGAAGCTTTCTTT | CASSIGGLNTEAFF